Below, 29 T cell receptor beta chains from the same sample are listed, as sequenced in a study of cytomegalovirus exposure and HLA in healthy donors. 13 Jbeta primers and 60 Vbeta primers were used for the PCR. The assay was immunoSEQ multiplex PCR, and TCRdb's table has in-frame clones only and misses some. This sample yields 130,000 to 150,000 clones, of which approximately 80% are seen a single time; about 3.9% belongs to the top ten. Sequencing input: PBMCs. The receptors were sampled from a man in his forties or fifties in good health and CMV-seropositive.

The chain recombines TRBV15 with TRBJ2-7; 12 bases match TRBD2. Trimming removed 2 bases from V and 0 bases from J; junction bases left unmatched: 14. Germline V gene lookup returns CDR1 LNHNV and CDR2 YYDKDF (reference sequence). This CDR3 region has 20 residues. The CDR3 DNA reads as TGTGCCACCAGCAGACGAGGGGGGGGGACTAGCGGGCCTAGCTCCTACGAGCAGTACTTC. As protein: CATSRRGGGTSGPSSYEQYF.

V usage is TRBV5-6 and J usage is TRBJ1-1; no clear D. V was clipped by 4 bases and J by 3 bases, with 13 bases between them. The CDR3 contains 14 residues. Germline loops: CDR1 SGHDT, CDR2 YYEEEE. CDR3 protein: CASSVGLRHTEAFF. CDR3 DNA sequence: TGTGCCAGCAGCGTGGGTCTGAGGCACACTGAAGCTTTCTTT.

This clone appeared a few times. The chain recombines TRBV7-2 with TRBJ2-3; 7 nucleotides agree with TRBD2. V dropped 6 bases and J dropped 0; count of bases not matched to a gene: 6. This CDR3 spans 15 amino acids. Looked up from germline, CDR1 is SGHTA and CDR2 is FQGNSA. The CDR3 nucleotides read TGTGCCAGCAGATGGCTAGCGGTTAGCACAGATACGCAGTATTTT. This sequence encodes CASRWLAVSTDTQYF.

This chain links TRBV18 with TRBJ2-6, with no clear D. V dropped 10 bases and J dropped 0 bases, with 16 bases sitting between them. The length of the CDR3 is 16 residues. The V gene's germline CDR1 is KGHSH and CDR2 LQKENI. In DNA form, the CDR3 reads TGTGCCATAACATCTAGTCGTATCTCTGGGGCCAACGTCCTGACTTTC. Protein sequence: CAITSSRISGANVLTF.

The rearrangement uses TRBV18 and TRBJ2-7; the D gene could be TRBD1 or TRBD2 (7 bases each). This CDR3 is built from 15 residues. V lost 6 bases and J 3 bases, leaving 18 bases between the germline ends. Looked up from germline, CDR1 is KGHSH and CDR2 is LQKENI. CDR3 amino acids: CASSPGGGPGYEQYF. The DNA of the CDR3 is TGTGCCAGCTCGCCAGGGGGGGGGCCCGGCTACGAGCAGTACTTC.

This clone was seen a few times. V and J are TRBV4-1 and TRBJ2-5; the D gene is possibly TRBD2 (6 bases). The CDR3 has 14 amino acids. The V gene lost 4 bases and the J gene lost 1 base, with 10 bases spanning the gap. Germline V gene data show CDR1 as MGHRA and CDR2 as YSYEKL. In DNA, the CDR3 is TGCGCCAGCAGCCTATACGGGGGCCAAGAGACCCAGTACTTC. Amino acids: CASSLYGGQETQYF.

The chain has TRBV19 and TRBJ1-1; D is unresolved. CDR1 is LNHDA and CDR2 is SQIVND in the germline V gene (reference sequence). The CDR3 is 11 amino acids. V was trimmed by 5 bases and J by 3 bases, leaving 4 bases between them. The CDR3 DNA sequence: TGTGCCAGTAGTCTATACACTGAAGCTTTCTTT. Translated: CASSLYTEAFF.

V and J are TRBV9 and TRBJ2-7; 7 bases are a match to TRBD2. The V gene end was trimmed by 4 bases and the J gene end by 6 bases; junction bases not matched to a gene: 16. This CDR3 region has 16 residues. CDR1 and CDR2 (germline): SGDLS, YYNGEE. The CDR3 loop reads CASSSSRWEGGGEQYF. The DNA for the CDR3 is TGTGCCAGCAGCTCTAGCAGGTGGGAGGGTGGAGGCGAGCAGTACTTC.

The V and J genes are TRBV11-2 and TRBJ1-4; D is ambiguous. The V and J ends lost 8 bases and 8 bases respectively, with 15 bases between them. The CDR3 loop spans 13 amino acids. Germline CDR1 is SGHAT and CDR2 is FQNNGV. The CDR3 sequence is CASGRGLEEKLFF. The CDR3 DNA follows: TGTGCCAGCGGGCGAGGGCTCGAAGAAAAACTGTTTTTT.

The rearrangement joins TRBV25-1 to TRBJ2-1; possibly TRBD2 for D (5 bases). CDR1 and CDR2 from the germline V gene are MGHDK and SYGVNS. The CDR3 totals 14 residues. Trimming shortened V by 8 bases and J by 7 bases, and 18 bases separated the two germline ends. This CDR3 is CASFSGFSGNEQFF. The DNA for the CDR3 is TGTGCCAGCTTCAGCGGATTCTCGGGGAATGAGCAGTTCTTC.

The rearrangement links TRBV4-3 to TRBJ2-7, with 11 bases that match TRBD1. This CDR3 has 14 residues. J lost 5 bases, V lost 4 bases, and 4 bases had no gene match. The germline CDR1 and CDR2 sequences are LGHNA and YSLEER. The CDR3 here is CASSPGQGDNEQYF. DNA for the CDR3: TGCGCCAGCAGCCCGGGACAGGGGGACAACGAGCAGTACTTC.

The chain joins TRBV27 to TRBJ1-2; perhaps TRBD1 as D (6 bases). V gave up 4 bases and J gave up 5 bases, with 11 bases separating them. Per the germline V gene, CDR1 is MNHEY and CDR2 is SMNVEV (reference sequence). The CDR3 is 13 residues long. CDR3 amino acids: CASSSRDKYGYTF. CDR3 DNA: TGTGCCAGCAGTTCCCGGGACAAGTATGGCTACACCTTC.

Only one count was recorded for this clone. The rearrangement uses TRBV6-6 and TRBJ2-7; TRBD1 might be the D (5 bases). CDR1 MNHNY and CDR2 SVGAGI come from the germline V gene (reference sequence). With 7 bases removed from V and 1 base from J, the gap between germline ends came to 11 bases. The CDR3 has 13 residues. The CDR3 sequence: CASTRVHSYEQYF. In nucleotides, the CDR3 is TGTGCCAGCACCAGGGTCCATTCCTACGAGCAGTACTTC.

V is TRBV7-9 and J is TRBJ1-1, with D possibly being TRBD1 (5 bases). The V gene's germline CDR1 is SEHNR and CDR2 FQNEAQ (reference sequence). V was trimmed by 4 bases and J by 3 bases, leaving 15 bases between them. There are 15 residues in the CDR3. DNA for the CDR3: TGTGCCAGCAGCTCCGGCACGGGAGGGGACACTGAAGCTTTCTTT. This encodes CASSSGTGGDTEAFF.

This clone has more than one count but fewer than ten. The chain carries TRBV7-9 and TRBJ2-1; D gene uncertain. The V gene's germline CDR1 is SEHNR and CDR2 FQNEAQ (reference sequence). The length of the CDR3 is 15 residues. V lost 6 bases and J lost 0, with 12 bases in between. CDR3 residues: CASSHEDSSYNEQFF. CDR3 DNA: TGTGCCAGCAGTCATGAGGATAGCTCCTACAATGAGCAGTTCTTC.

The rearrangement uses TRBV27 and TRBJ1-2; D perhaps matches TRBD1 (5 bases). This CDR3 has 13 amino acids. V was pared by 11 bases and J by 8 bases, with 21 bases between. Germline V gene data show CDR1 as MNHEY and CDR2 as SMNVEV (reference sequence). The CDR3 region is CAARQTTLGGYTF. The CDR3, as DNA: TGTGCCGCGCGACAGACAACCTTGGGAGGCTACACCTTC.

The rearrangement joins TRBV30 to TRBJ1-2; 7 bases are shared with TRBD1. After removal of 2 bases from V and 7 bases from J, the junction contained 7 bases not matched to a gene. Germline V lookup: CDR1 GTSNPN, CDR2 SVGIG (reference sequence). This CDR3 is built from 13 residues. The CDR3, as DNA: TGTGCCTGGAGTAAAACAGGGGCAAGTGGCTACACCTTC. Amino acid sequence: CAWSKTGASGYTF.

Here the CDR3 reads CASSIQGSYGYTF. The CDR3 nucleotides read TGTGCCAGCAGTATCCAGGGCTCCTATGGCTACACCTTC. The chain joins TRBV6-5 to TRBJ1-2; the D gene is possibly TRBD1 (5 bases). Trimming took 5 bases from V and 4 from J, leaving 11 bases between them. The CDR3 is 13 residues long. Germline V lookup: CDR1 MNHEY, CDR2 SVGAGI.

CDR3 region: CASSIRGLDGYTF. DNA for the CDR3: TGTGCCAGCAGCATCAGGGGGCTGGATGGCTACACCTTC. This chain uses TRBV6-5 with TRBJ1-2, with 8 bases identical to TRBD1. Germline V gives CDR1 MNHEY, CDR2 SVGAGI. The CDR3 extends over 13 amino acids. V gave up 6 bases and J gave up 6 bases; unmatched junction bases: 6.

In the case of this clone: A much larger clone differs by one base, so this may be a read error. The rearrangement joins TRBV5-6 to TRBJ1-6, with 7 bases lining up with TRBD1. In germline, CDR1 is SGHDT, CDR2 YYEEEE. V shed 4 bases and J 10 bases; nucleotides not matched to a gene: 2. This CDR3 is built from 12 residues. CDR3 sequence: CASSRDSSPLHF. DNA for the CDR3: TGTGCCAGCAGCAGGGACAGCTCACCCCTCCACTTT.

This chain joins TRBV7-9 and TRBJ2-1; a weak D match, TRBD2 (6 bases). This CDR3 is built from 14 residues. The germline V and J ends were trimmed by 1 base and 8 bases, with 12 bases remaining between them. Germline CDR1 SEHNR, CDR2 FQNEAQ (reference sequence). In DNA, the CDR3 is TGTGCCAGCAGCTTAGATGGGGACTGGCATGAGCAGTTCTTC. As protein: CASSLDGDWHEQFF.

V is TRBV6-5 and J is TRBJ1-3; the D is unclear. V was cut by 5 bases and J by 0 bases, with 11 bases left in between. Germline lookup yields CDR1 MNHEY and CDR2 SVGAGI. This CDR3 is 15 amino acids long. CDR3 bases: TGTGCCAGCAGTCTTACTCTCATCTCTGGAAACACCATATATTTT. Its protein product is CASSLTLISGNTIYF.

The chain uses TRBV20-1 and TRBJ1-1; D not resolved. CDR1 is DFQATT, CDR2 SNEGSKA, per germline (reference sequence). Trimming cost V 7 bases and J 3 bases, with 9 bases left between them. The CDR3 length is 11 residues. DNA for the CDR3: TGCAGTGGGCAGTCCGACACTGAAGCTTTCTTT. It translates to CSGQSDTEAFF.

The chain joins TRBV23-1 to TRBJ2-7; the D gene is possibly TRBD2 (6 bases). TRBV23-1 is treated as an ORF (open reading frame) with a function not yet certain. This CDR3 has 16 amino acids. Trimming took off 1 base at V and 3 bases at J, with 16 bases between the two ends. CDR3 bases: TGCGCCAGCAGTCAATTTGCTCGGGCGGGGATCTACGAGCAGTACTTC. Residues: CASSQFARAGIYEQYF.

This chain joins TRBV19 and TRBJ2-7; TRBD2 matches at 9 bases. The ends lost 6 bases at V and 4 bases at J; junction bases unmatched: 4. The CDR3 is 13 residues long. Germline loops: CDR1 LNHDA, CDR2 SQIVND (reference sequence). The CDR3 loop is CASRGGGAYEQYF. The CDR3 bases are TGTGCCAGTAGAGGCGGGGGGGCGTACGAGCAGTACTTC.

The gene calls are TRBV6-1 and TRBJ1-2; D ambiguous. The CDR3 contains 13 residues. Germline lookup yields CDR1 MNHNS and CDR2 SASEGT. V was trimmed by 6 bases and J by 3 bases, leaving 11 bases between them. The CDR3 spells CASSPARHYGYTF. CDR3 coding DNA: TGTGCCAGCAGCCCCGCCAGGCACTATGGCTACACCTTC.

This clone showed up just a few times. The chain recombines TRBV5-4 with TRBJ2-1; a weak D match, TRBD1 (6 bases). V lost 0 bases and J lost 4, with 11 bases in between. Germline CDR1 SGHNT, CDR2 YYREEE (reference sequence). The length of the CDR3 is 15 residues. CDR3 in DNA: TGTGCCAGCAGCTTGGACGCGACAGGTTACAATGAGCAGTTCTTC. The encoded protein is CASSLDATGYNEQFF.

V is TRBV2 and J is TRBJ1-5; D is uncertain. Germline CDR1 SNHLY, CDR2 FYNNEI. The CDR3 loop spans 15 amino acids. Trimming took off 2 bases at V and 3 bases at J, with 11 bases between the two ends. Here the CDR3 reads CASSEFTVNNQPQHF. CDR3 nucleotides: TGTGCCAGCAGTGAATTCACAGTCAACAATCAGCCCCAGCATTTT.

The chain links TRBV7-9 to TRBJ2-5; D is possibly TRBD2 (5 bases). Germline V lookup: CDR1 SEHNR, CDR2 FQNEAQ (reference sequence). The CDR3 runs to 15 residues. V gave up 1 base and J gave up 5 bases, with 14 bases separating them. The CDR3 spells CASSLERNRGETQYF. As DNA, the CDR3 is TGTGCCAGCAGCTTAGAGAGGAACAGAGGGGAGACCCAGTACTTC.